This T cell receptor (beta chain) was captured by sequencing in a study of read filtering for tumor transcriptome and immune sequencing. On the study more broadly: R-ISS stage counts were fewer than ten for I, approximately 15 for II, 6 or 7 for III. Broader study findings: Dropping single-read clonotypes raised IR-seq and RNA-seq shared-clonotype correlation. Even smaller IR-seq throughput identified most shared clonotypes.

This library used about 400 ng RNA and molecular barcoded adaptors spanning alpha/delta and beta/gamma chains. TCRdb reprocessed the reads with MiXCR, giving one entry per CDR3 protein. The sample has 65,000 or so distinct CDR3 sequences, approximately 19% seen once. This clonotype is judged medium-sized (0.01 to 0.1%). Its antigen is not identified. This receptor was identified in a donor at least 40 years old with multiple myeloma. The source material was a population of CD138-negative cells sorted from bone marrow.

As DNA, the CDR3 is TGCACCAGCAGCCGGGACTGGAACAATGAGCAGTTCTTC. This sequence encodes CTSSRDWNNEQFF. V usage is TRBV1 and J usage is TRBJ2-1; the table's D gene call, TRBD2, was not cross checked with the DNA. TRBV1 corresponds to a pseudogene. The CDR3 extends over 13 amino acids.